One T cell receptor (beta chain) is described in this entry. The sample is drawn from a study of blood T cell repertoires in COVID-19. Here immunoSEQ multiplex PCR was the method, and the copy in TCRdb shows in-frame clones only, minus some. The sample includes 35,000 to 50,000 clones, 65% to 80% of them seen just once. This CDR3 contains 17 residues. Trimming at V came to 2 bases and at J to 8 bases, leaving 12 bases not matched to a gene. Per the germline V gene, CDR1 is KGHDR and CDR2 is SFDVKD. V gene TRBV24-1 combines with J gene TRBJ2-1, with TRBD1 identical over 9 bases. Material: peripheral blood. This clonotype was sampled from a man older than 75 with acute or convalescent COVID-19. Here the CDR3 reads CATSDYRSGTGKYEQFF. The DNA of the CDR3 is TGTGCCACCAGTGATTATAGATCCGGGACAGGGAAGTATGAGCAGTTCTTC.